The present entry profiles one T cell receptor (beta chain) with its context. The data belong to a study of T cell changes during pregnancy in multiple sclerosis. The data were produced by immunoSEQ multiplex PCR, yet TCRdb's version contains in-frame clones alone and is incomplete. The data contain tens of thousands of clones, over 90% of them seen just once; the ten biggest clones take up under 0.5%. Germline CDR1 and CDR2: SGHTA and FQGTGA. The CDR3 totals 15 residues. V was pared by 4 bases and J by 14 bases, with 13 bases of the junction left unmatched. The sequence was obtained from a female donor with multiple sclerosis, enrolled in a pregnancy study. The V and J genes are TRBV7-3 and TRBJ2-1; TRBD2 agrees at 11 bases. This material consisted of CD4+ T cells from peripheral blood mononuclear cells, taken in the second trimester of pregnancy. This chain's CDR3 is CASSSRSSGGAMEFF. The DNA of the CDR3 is TGTGCCAGCAGCTCTCGTAGTAGCGGGGGGGCCATGGAGTTCTTC.